The 5 T cell receptor beta chains presented below share a single source sample, sequenced in a study of T-cell reconstitution after alpha-beta-depleted transplantation in children. TCRbeta library construction was performed incorporating unique molecular identifiers. From the PCR reads, TCRdb called clonotypes with MiXCR, one entry per CDR3 protein. The profile shows 98,000 or so distinct CDR3 sequences, approximately 6.9% of them singletons. This sample comprised PBMCs, mostly from graft donor cells, obtained 360 days after TCRalphabeta/CD19-depleted stem cell transplant. Source of these receptors: a male patient under 10 years old who had a stem cell transplant for acute lymphoblastic leukemia, so the T cells may come from the graft donor.

This clonotype was counted ten times or more. This chain connects TRBV7-3 to TRBJ1-1, with TRBD1 matching 9 bases. The CDR3 contains 15 residues. Germline V gene sequence: CDR1 SGHTA, CDR2 FQGTGA. V gave up 3 bases and J gave up 1 base; unmatched junction bases: 3. The CDR3, as DNA: TGTGCCAGCAGCTTGAGGACAGGGGCGAACACTGAAGCTTTCTTT. This translates into CASSLRTGANTEAFF.

This clonotype was seen more than once but under ten times. The chain links TRBV5-6 to TRBJ2-2; D gene ambiguous. The CDR3 is 15 residues long. Looked up from germline, CDR1 is SGHDT and CDR2 is YYEEEE. Trimming took 1 base from V and 2 from J, leaving 9 bases between them. The CDR3 DNA reads TGTGCCAGCAGCTTGTTGTCACCAAACACCGGGGAGCTGTTTTTT. It yields the protein CASSLLSPNTGELFF.

In its sample, this clonotype was seen a few times. The genes are TRBV6-5 and TRBJ2-5; 7 positions agree with TRBD1. Germline V gives CDR1 MNHEY, CDR2 SVGAGI. V was clipped by 0 bases and J by 2 bases; unmatched bases: 9. This CDR3 has 17 residues. The CDR3 spells CASSYSFYGRGQETQYF. In DNA form, the CDR3 reads TGTGCCAGCAGTTACTCTTTTTATGGCAGGGGGCAAGAGACCCAGTACTTC.

This clonotype was picked up many times. The V gene is TRBV15, the J gene TRBJ2-1; D might be TRBD1 (5 bases). There are 14 residues in the CDR3. Germline values: CDR1 LNHNV, CDR2 YYDKDF (reference sequence). The V end was cut by 0 bases, the J end by 4 bases, with 7 bases between. This CDR3 reads CATSRDSGYNEQFF. DNA for the CDR3: TGTGCCACCAGCAGAGATTCAGGGTACAATGAGCAGTTCTTC.

This clonotype was counted at least ten times. This chain links TRBV28 with TRBJ2-7; D may be TRBD1 or TRBD2 (6 bases each). Trimming shortened V by 4 bases and J by 6 bases, and 25 bases separated the two germline ends. CDR1 and CDR2 (germline): MDHEN, SYDVKM. The CDR3 spans 17 residues. The CDR3 coding sequence is TGTGCCAGCAGTTATAGGTCGGGGGCCCTTGTGCCCAGCGAGCAGTACTTC. Its translation is CASSYRSGALVPSEQYF.